This T cell receptor (beta chain) is drawn from a study of spatial heterogeneity in lung cancer. Study in general: Raw sequencing reads included, on average, more than eight appearances of each unique TCR and UMI combination. The study's findings and limits: Tumoral mutation counts were tracked by counts of expanded intratumoral alpha and beta TCRs.

Specified time point: sample taken at primary tumor resection. Frozen PBMC, nontumor lung or tumor provided whole RNA, which was sequenced unsorted. TCRdb independently ran MiXCR on the 5' RACE reads; one entry per CDR3 protein. The sample yields some 10,000 distinct CDR3 sequences, 4.5% to 6.5% seen once. The germline V and J ends were trimmed by 2 bases and 6 bases, with 11 bases remaining between them. The CDR3 is 14 amino acids. Germline CDR1 is LGHDT and CDR2 is YNNKEL (reference sequence). This clonotype is deemed medium-sized. Its specificity is not known. Little can be read into the size of this beta chain, an off-target read in a library designed for alpha chains.

V and J are TRBV3-1 and TRBJ1-5; tentatively, D is TRBD1 (6 bases). The clonotype originates from a male donor with early-stage non-small cell lung cancer. The sequencing used lung tumor tissue, collected at surgery. CDR3 protein: CASSQRGGGQPQHF. The CDR3 coding sequence is TGTGCCAGCAGCCAACGAGGGGGTGGTCAGCCCCAGCATTTT.